Listed below are T cell receptor beta chains from one sample, sequenced in a study of blood T cell repertoires in COVID-19. The table came from immunoSEQ multiplex PCR; TCRdb's copy has only in-frame clones and leaves some out. The table has 150,000 to 200,000 clones, about 74% seen once; the top ten hold less than 3%. Sequencing was done on a sample of peripheral blood. These receptors were collected from a woman at least 80 years old with acute or convalescent COVID-19. CDR3s include the opening cysteine and the closing phenylalanine or tryptophan. The D gene is left open where the match is weak. A row's size may be missing; if present it is once, few, many or a size class.

>.|TRBD2|TRBJ2-4|TRBV19
TGTGCCAGTAGGACTAGCGCCCTCAAAAACATTCAGTACTTC
CASRTSALKNIQYF
>.|TRBD1|TRBJ2-7|TRBV6-5
TGTGCCACCAAGACAGGGGAATACGAGCAGTACTTC
CATKTGEYEQYF
>.|TRBD2|TRBJ2-7|TRBV28
TGTGCCAGCAGTCCTCCGGGACTAGCGGCCTACGAGCAGTACTTC
CASSPPGLAAYEQYF
>.|.|TRBJ2-7|TRBV6-6
TGTGCCAGCAGTTACTCTGGCGGAACCTACGAGCAGTACTTC
CASSYSGGTYEQYF
>.|TRBD1|TRBJ2-5|TRBV7-3
TGTGCCAGCAGCCCGACAGGGGCAGTGGAGACCCAGTACTTC
CASSPTGAVETQYF
>.|.|TRBJ2-3|TRBV6-2/TRBV6-3
TGTGCCAGCAGTTTGGAGGCTAGCGCGGCTAGCACAGATACGCAGTATTTT
CASSLEASAASTDTQYF
>few|TRBD1|TRBJ2-2|TRBV6-4
TGTGCCAGCAAGGGACAGAGGAACACCGGGGAGCTGTTTTTT
CASKGQRNTGELFF
>.|.|TRBJ2-5|TRBV2
TGTGCCAGCAGTGGGGGGGGCGCGGGGGAGACCCAGTACTTC
CASSGGGAGETQYF
>once|TRBD1|TRBJ2-1|TRBV5-1
TGCGCCAGCAGCTTGTCAGGGGGCAATGAGCAGTTCTTC
CASSLSGGNEQFF
>.|TRBD1|TRBJ1-2|TRBV6-1
TGTGCCAGCAGTGAAGAGGGGACAGGGCGAGGCTATGGCTACACCTTC
CASSEEGTGRGYGYTF
>few|TRBD1|TRBJ1-3|TRBV28
TGTGCCAGCAGTTCGGGACAGCCGTTCTTCTCTGGAAACACCATATATTTT
CASSSGQPFFSGNTIYF
>.|.|TRBJ2-7|TRBV21-1
TGTGCCCGCTACTTCGGGTTTCAGGGGGTACGAATGGAGCAGTACTTC
CARYFGFQGVRMEQYF